This T cell receptor (beta chain) was found in a study of cytomegalovirus exposure and HLA in healthy donors. Study-level background: Falling in the Caucasian-associated ancestry cluster were 80% to 90% of 350 to 400 genotyped donors. Regarding the study as a whole: Likely technical artifact: a cluster of highly shared sequence variants. Later analysis showed most CMV-associated TCR beta chains appearing HLA-restricted.

A remark on this clone: Antigen: not known. Other DNA sequences in the same sample also yield this CDR3.

The PCR made use of 60 Vbeta and 13 Jbeta primers. Measured with immunoSEQ multiplex PCR; TCRdb has only the in-frame clones, and not every one. The sample includes some 76,000 clones, 75% to 90% of them seen just once. This CDR3 is built from 17 residues. Unmatched junction bases numbered 7, after V lost 0 bases and J lost 3 bases. Germline V lookup: CDR1 LGHNA, CDR2 YNFKEQ. The genes are TRBV4-2 and TRBJ2-2, with 7 bases that match TRBD2. Sequenced material: PBMCs. This receptor was taken from a woman aged 25 to 39 in good health and CMV-seronegative. The CDR3 DNA follows: TGTGCCAGCAGCCAAGATCCCCCTAGCGGCCACACCGGGGAGCTGTTTTTT. Its translation is CASSQDPPSGHTGELFF.